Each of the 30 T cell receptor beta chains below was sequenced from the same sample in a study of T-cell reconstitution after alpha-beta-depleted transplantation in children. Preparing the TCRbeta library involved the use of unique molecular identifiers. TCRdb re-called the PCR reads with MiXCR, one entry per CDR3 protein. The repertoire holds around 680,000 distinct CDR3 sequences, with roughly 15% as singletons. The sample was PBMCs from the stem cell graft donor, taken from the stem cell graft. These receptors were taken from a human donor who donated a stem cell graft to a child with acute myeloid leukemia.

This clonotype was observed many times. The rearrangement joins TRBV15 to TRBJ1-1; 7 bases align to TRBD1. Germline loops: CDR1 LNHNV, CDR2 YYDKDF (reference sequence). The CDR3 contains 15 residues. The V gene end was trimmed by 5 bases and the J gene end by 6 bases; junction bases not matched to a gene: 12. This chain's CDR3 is CATSWTGGEIAEAFF. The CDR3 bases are TGTGCCACCAGCTGGACAGGAGGGGAAATAGCTGAAGCTTTCTTT.

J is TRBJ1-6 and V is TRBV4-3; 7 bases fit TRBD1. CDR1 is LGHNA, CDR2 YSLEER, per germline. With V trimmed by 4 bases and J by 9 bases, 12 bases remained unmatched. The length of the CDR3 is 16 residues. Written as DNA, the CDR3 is TGCGCCAGCAGCCGAACGACAGGGCCGGCAGGTTCACCCCTCCACTTT. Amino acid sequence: CASSRTTGPAGSPLHF.

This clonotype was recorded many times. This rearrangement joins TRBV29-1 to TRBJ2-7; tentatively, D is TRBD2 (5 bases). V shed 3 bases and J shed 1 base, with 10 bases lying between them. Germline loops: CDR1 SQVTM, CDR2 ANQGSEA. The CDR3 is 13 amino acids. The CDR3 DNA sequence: TGCAGCGTTGAGAACGGGGAGTCCTACGAGCAGTACTTC. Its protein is CSVENGESYEQYF.

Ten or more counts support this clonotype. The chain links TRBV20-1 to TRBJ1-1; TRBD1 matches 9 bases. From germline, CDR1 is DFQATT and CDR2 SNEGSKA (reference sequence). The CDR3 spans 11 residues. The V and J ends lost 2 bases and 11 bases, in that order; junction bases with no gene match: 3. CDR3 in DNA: TGCAGTGCTAGAAGGGACAGGGACGCTTTCTTT. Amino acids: CSARRDRDAFF.

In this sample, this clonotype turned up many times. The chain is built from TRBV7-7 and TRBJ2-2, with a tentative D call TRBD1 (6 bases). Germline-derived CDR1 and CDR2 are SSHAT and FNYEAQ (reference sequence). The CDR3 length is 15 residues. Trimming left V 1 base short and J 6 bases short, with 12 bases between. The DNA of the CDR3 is TGTGCCAGCAGCTTAGATGGCAGGGGAGCCGGGGAGCTGTTTTTT. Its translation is CASSLDGRGAGELFF.

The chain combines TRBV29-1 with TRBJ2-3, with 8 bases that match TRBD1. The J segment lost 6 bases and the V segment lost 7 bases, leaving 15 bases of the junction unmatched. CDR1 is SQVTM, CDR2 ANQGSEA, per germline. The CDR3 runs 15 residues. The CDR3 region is CSAAEGQGFGDTQYF. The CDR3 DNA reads TGCAGCGCCGCCGAAGGACAGGGATTCGGGGATACGCAGTATTTT.

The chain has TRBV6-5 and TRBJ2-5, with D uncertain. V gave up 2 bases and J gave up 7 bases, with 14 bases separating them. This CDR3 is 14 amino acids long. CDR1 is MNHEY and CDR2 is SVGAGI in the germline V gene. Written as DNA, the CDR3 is TGTGCCAGCAGTTACGAATCGGAGATTGGGACCCAGTACTTC. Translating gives CASSYESEIGTQYF.

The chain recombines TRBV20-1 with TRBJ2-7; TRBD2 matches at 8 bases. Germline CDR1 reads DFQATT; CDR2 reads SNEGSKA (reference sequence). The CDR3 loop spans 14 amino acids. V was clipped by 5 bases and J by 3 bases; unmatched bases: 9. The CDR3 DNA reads TGCAGTGCTGGTCCAGCGGGGGTCCGCTACGAGCAGTACTTC. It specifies CSAGPAGVRYEQYF.

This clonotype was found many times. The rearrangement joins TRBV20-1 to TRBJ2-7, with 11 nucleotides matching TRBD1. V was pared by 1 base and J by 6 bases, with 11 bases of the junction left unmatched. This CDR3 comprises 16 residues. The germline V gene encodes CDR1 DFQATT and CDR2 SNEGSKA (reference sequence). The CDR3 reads CSARGVRDRGVGEQYF. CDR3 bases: TGCAGTGCTAGAGGCGTCCGGGACAGGGGGGTCGGCGAGCAGTACTTC.

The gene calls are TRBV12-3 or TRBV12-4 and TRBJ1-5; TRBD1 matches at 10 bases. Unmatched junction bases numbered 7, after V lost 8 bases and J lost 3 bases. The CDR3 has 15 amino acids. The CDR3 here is CASAPDRGTNQPQHF. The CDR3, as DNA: TGTGCCAGCGCTCCGGACAGGGGGACCAATCAGCCCCAGCATTTT.

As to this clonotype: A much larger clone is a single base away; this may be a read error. CDR3 amino acids: CSVGVQTYEQYF. As DNA, the CDR3 is TGCAGTGTGGGCGTTCAAACCTACGAGCAGTACTTC. The chain couples TRBV20-1 to TRBJ2-7; no reliable D call. The V and J ends lost 7 bases and 2 bases respectively, with 12 bases between them. CDR1 DFQATT and CDR2 SNEGSKA come from the germline V gene (reference sequence). The CDR3 covers 12 residues.

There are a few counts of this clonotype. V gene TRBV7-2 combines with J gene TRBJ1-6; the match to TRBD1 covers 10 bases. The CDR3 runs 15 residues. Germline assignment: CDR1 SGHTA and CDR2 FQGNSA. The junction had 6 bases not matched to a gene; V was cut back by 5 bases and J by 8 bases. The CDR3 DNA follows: TGTGCCAGCAGCCCCTTAGGGACAGGGGATTCACCCCTCCACTTT. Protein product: CASSPLGTGDSPLHF. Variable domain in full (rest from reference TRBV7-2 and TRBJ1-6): GAGVSQSPSNKVTEKGKDVELRCDPISGHTALYWYRQSLGQGLEFLIYFQGNSAPDKSGLPSDRFSAERTGGSVSTLTIQRTQQEDSAVYLCASSPLGTGDSPLHFGNGTRLTVT.

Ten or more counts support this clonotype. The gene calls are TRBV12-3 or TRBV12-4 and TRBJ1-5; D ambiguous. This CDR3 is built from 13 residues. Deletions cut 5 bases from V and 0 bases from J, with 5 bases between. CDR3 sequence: CASSTSSNQPQHF. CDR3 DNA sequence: TGTGCCAGCAGTACCAGTAGCAATCAGCCCCAGCATTTT.

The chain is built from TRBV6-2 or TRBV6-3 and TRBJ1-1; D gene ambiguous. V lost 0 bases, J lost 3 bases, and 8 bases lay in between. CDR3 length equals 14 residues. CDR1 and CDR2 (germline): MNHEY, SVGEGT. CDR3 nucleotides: TGTGCCAGCAGTTACTCGCGGGGAGACACTGAAGCTTTCTTT. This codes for CASSYSRGDTEAFF.

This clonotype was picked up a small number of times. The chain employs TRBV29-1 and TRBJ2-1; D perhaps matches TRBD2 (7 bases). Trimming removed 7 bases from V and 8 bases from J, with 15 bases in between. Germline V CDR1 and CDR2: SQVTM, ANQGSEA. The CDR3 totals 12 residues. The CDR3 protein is CSADPGGHEQFF. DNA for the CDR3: TGCAGCGCCGACCCGGGGGGCCATGAGCAGTTCTTC.

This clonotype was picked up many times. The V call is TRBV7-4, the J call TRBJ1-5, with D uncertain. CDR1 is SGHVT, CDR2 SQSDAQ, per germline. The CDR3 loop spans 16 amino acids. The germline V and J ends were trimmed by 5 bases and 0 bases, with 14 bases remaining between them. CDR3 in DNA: TGTGCCAGCAGCATCGCCACAGAGTATAGCAATCAGCCCCAGCATTTT. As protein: CASSIATEYSNQPQHF.

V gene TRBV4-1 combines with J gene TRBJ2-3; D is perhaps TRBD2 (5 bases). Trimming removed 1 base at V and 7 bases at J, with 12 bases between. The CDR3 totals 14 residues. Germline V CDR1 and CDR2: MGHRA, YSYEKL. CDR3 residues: CASSQATNRHTQYF. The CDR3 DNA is TGCGCCAGCAGCCAAGCGACTAATAGGCATACGCAGTATTTT.

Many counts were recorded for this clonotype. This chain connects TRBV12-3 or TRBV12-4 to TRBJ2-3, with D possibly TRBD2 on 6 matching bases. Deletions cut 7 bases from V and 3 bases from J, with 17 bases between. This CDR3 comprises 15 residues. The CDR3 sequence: CASTLGTSGTDTQYF. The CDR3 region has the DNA TGTGCCAGCACCCTCGGGACCAGCGGGACAGATACGCAGTATTTT.

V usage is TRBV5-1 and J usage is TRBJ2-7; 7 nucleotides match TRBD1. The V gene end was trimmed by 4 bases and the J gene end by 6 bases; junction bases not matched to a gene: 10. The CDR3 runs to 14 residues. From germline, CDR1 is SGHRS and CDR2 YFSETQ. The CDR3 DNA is TGCGCCAGCAGCCGTGGCTCCAGGGGGAGCGAGCAGTACTTC. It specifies CASSRGSRGSEQYF.

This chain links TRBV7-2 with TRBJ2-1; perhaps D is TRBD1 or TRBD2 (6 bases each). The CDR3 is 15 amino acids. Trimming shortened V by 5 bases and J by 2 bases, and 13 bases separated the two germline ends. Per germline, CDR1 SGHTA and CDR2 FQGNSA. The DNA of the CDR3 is TGTGCCAGCAGCCCCAACGGGGGCCCCTACAATGAGCAGTTCTTC. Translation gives CASSPNGGPYNEQFF.

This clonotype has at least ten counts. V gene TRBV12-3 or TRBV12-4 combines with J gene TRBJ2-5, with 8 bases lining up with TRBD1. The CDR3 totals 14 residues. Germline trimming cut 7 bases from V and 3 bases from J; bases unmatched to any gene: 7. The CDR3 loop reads CASIKTGGEETQYF. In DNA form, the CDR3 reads TGTGCCAGCATCAAAACAGGGGGAGAAGAGACCCAGTACTTC.

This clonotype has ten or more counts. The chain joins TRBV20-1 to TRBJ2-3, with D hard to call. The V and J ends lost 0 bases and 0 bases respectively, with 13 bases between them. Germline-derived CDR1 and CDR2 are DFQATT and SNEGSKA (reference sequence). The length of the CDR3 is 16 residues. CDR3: CSARDRLKFSTDTQYF. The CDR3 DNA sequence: TGCAGTGCTAGAGACAGACTCAAATTTAGCACAGATACGCAGTATTTT.

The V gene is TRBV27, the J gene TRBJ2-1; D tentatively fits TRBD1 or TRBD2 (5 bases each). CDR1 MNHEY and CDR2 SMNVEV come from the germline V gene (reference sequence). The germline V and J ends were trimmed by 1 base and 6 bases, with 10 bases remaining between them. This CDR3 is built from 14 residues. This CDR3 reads CASSLLGPTNEQFF. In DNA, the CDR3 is TGTGCCAGCAGTTTATTGGGACCAACCAATGAGCAGTTCTTC.

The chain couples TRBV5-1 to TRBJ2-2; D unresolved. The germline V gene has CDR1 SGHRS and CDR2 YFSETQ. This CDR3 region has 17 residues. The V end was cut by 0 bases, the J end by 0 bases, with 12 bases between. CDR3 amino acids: CASSLASGATNTGELFF. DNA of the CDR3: TGCGCCAGCAGCTTGGCCTCAGGAGCTACGAACACCGGGGAGCTGTTTTTT.

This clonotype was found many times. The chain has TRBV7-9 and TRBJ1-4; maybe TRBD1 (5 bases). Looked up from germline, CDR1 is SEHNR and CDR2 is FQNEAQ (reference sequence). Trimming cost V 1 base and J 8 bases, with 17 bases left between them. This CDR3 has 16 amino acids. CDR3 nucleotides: TGTGCCAGCAGCTTAGAGGATGGCCAGGGAGAAGAAAAACTGTTTTTT. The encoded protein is CASSLEDGQGEEKLFF.

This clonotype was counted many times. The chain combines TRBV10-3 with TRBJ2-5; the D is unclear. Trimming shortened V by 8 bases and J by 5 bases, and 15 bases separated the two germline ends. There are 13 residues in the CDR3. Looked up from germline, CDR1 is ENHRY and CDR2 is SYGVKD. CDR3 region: CAIGQDPSETQYF. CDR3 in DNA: TGTGCCATCGGGCAGGACCCTAGTGAGACCCAGTACTTC.

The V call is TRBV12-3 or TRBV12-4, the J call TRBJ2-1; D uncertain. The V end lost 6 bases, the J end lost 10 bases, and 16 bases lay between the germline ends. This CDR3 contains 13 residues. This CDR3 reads CASRRDTAGEQFF. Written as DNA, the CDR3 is TGTGCCAGCAGACGTGACACGGCTGGAGAGCAGTTCTTC.

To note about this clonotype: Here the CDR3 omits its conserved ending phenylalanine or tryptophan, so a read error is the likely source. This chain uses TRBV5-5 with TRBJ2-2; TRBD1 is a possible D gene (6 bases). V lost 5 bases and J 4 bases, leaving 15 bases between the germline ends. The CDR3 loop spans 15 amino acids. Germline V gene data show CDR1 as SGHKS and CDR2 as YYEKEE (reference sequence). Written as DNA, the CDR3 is TGTGCCAGCAGACAGCCGGGACATCCCACCGGGGAGCTGTTTTGT. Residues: CASRQPGHPTGELFC.

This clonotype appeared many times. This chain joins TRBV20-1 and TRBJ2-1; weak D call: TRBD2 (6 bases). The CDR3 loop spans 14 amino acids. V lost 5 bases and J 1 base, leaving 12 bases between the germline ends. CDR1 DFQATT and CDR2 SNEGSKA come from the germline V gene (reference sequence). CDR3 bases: TGCAGTGCTCCGCTAGCGTTATCCTACAATGAGCAGTTCTTC. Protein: CSAPLALSYNEQFF.

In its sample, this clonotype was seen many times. The DNA for the CDR3 is TGTGCCATCCTCCCCACCACAGATACGCAGTATTTT. Protein product: CAILPTTDTQYF. The chain links TRBV7-2 to TRBJ2-3; no clear D. The V and J ends lost 10 bases and 2 bases respectively, with 10 bases between them. This CDR3 has 12 amino acids. Germline V lookup: CDR1 SGHTA, CDR2 FQGNSA.